The rows below give T cell receptor beta chains drawn from one sample of a study of HIV-infected patients and healthy controls. Each CDR3 protein is one row after TCRdb ran MiXCR on the 5' RACE reads. The data show around 18,000 distinct CDR3 sequences, around 9.1% seen once. The sample taken for sequencing was blood. The receptors shown here come from an adult in good health. Each CDR3 is given with its conserved first and last residue. A D gene is named only where the DNA matches it firmly. Only some rows state a clone size, as once, few, many or a class for expanded clones.

clone size	D gene	V gene	J gene	CDR3 protein	CDR3 DNA
many	.	TRBV6-5	TRBJ2-1	CASSYSIAQGGLNNEQFF	TGTGCCAGCAGTTACTCGATTGCCCAGGGGGGTCTGAACAATGAGCAGTTCTTC
.	.	TRBV28	TRBJ1-6	CASNPVTDSYNSPLHF	TGTGCCAGCAACCCTGTGACCGACTCCTATAATTCACCCCTCCACTTT
many	TRBD1	TRBV10-3	TRBJ2-3	CAISDLRTGGTDTQYF	TGTGCCATCAGTGACCTTCGGACAGGGGGCACAGATACGCAGTATTTT
many	.	TRBV4-3	TRBJ2-3	CASSQDLGGADTQYF	TGCGCCAGCAGCCAAGATCTAGGTGGGGCAGATACGCAGTATTTT
many	.	TRBV28	TRBJ2-7	CASSLGRSSYEQYF	TGTGCCAGCAGTTTGGGCAGGTCCTCCTACGAGCAGTACTTC
many	.	TRBV12-3/TRBV12-4	TRBJ2-7	CASSPPNRNEQYF	TGTGCCAGCAGTCCACCGAACCGGAACGAGCAGTACTTC
.	.	TRBV4-2	TRBJ1-1	CASSHGMNTEAFF	TGTGCCAGCAGCCACGGTATGAACACTGAAGCTTTCTTT
many	.	TRBV3-1	TRBJ1-1	CASSQLAEAFF	TGTGCCAGCAGCCAGTTAGCAGAAGCTTTCTTT
.	TRBD2	TRBV3-1	TRBJ2-3	CASSQNSGITDTQYF	TGTGCCAGCAGCCAAAATAGCGGGATCACAGATACGCAGTATTTT
many	.	TRBV9	TRBJ1-2	CASSVGGPGGGYTF	TGTGCCAGCAGCGTAGGAGGGCCTGGTGGGGGCTACACCTTC
many	.	TRBV29-1	TRBJ2-3	CSARTSTDTQYF	TGCAGCGCCAGGACAAGCACAGATACGCAGTATTTT
.	.	TRBV6-5	TRBJ1-6	CASSLRRAGRNSPLHF	TGTGCCAGCAGCCTACGCAGGGCGGGAAGGAATTCACCCCTCCACTTT
.	.	TRBV20-1	TRBJ2-1	CSASTSTGGEQFF	TGCAGTGCTAGTACTAGCACTGGTGGTGAGCAGTTCTTC
medium-sized	TRBD1	TRBV11-2	TRBJ2-5	CASSLEATGWQETQYF	TGTGCCAGCAGCTTAGAAGCGACAGGGTGGCAAGAGACCCAGTACTTC
many	.	TRBV6-2/TRBV6-3	TRBJ2-2	CASSRTGELFF	TGTGCCAGCAGTAGAACCGGGGAGCTGTTTTTT
.	.	TRBV14	TRBJ2-5	CASSPHSWGQETQYF	TGTGCCAGCAGCCCTCATAGCTGGGGCCAAGAGACCCAGTACTTC
many	TRBD1	TRBV20-1	TRBJ1-3	CSAQQGPGNTIYF	TGCAGTGCGCAACAGGGGCCCGGAAACACCATATATTTT
.	.	TRBV29-1	TRBJ1-1	CSVVRGGVNTEAFF	TGCAGCGTTGTACGTGGCGGGGTGAACACTGAAGCTTTCTTT
many	.	TRBV29-1	TRBJ2-1	CSVGGSNYNEQFF	TGCAGCGTTGGAGGGAGTAACTACAATGAGCAGTTCTTC
.	.	TRBV12-3/TRBV12-4	TRBJ1-2	CASSLTQGGYTF	TGTGCCAGCAGTTTAACCCAGGGTGGCTACACCTTC
.	TRBD2	TRBV2	TRBJ2-3	CASSEGIAGMADTQYF	TGTGCCAGCAGTGAAGGTATAGCGGGGATGGCAGATACGCAGTATTTT
many	.	TRBV19	TRBJ2-3	CASSPTGTDTQYF	TGTGCCAGTAGTCCGACGGGCACAGATACGCAGTATTTT
medium-sized	.	TRBV12-3/TRBV12-4	TRBJ2-1	CASSEGPGGYEQFF	TGTGCCAGCAGTGAGGGACCAGGCGGTTATGAGCAGTTCTTC
few	TRBD1	TRBV28	TRBJ2-3	CASSDQTGADTQYF	TGTGCCAGCAGTGACCAGACAGGGGCGGATACGCAGTATTTT
many	.	TRBV5-4	TRBJ2-6	CASSPGGSGANVLTF	TGTGCCAGCAGCCCCGGAGGTTCTGGGGCCAACGTCCTGACTTTC
many	TRBD1	TRBV5-4	TRBJ1-1	CASSWDRGGTEAFF	TGTGCCAGCAGCTGGGACAGGGGGGGAACTGAAGCTTTCTTT
many	.	TRBV3-1	TRBJ2-4	CASSQDRGPLAKNIQYF	TGTGCCAGCAGCCAAGACAGGGGACCCTTAGCCAAAAACATTCAGTACTTC
few	.	TRBV19	TRBJ1-5	CATSGGAPHQPQHF	TGTGCCACCTCAGGCGGGGCTCCGCATCAGCCCCAGCATTTT
few	.	TRBV19	TRBJ2-5	CASSIDPRETQYF	TGTGCCAGTAGTATAGATCCCCGGGAGACCCAGTACTTC
many	TRBD1	TRBV11-2	TRBJ2-7	CASRPTGGEQYF	TGTGCCAGCAGACCAACAGGGGGCGAGCAGTACTTC
many	TRBD2	TRBV6-5	TRBJ2-3	CASSPGLGITDTQYF	TGTGCCAGCAGCCCGGGACTAGGGATCACAGATACGCAGTATTTT
many	.	TRBV28	TRBJ2-7	CASSVPYEQYF	TGTGCCAGCAGTGTCCCCTACGAGCAGTACTTC
once	.	TRBV29-1	TRBJ1-2	CSVEKTTMTTNYGYTF	TGCAGCGTCGAAAAAACAACCATGACCACTAACTATGGCTACACCTTC
few	TRBD2	TRBV10-3	TRBJ2-5	CATRLAAAEETQYF	TGTGCCACCCGACTAGCCGCCGCGGAGGAGACCCAGTACTTC
few	.	TRBV28	TRBJ2-4	CASSSQGGNIQYF	TGTGCCAGCAGTTCACAGGGCGGGAACATTCAGTACTTC